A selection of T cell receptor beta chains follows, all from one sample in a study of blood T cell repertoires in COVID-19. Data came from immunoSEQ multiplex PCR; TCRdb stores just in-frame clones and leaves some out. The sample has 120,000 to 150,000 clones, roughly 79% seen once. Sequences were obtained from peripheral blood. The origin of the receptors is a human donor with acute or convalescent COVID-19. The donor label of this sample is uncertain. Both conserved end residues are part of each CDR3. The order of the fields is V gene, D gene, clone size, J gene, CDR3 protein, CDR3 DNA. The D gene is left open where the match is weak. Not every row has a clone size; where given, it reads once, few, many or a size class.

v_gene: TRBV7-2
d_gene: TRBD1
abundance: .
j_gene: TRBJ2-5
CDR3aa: CASSLDRGAQETQYF
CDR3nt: TGTGCCAGCAGCTTGGACAGGGGAGCGCAAGAGACCCAGTACTTC

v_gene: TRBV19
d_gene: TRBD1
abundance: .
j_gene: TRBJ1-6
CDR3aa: CASSIAGTANSPLHF
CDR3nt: TGTGCCAGTAGTATTGCCGGGACAGCTAATTCACCCCTCCACTTT

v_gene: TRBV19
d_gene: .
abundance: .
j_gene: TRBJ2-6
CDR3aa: CASSIGSYGSGANVLTF
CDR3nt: TGTGCCAGTAGTATAGGGAGCTACGGCTCTGGGGCCAACGTCCTGACTTTC

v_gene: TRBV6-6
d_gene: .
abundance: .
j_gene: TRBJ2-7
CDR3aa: CASSLSGTYTSYEQYF
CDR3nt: TGTGCCAGCAGTTTATCCGGGACATATACTTCCTACGAGCAGTACTTC

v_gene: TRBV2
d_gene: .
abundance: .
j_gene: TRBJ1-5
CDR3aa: CASSRQAQTPQHF
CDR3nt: TGTGCCAGCAGCCGACAGGCCCAAACGCCCCAGCATTTT

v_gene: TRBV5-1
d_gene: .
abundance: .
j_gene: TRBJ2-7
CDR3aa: CASSYSDSGEQYF
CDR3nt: TGCGCCAGCAGCTACTCTGACTCGGGGGAGCAGTACTTC

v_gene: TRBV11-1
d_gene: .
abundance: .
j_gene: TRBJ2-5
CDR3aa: CASSLVGTKQETQYF
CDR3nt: TGTGCCAGCAGCTTAGTAGGGACAAAACAAGAGACCCAGTACTTC

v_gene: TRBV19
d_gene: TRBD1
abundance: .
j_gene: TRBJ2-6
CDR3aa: CASSRGDRAVRGANVLTF
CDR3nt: TGTGCCAGTAGTAGAGGAGACAGGGCAGTACGAGGGGCCAACGTCCTGACTTTC

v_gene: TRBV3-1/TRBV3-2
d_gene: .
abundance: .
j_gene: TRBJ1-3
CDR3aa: CASSRGLSGNTIYF
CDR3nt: TGTGCCAGCAGCCGCGGACTCTCTGGAAACACCATATATTTT

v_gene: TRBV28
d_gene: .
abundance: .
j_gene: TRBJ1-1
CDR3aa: CASSSQTGRKSEAFF
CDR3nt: TGTGCCAGCAGTTCCCAAACGGGGAGGAAGTCTGAAGCTTTCTTT

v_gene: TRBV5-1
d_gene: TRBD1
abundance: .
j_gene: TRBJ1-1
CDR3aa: CASSTGDLLVNTEAFF
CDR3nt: TGCGCCAGCAGCACAGGGGACCTACTTGTGAACACTGAAGCTTTCTTT

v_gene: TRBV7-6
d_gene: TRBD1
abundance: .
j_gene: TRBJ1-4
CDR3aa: CASSLEGQVNEKLFF
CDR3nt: TGTGCCAGCAGCTTAGAGGGACAGGTTAATGAAAAACTGTTTTTT

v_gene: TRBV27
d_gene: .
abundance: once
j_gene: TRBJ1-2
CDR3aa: CASSLRGREGYTF
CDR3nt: TGTGCCAGCAGTTTAAGGGGCAGGGAAGGCTACACCTTC

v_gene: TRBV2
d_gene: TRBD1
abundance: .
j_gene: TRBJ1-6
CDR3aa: CASSERDRAWSSPLHF
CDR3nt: TGTGCCAGCAGTGAGAGGGACAGGGCATGGAGTTCACCCCTCCACTTT

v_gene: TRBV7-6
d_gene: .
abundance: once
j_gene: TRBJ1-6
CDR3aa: CASSQWGGQYNSPLHF
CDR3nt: TGTGCCAGCAGCCAATGGGGGGGGCAGTATAATTCACCCCTCCACTTT

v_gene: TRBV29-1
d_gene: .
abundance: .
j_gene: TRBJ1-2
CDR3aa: CSVGGINYGYTF
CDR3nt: TGCAGCGTTGGAGGGATAAACTATGGCTACACCTTC

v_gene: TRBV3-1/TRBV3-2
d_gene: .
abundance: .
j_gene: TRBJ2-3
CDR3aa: CASSLKRKADTQYF
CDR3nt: TGTGCCAGCAGCCTTAAGAGGAAAGCAGATACGCAGTATTTT

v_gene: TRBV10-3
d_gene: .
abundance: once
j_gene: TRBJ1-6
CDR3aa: CAISGGNSPLHF
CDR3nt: TGTGCCATCAGTGGCGGTAATTCACCCCTCCACTTT

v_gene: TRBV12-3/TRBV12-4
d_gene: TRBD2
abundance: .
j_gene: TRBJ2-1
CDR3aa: CASSPGGRNEQFF
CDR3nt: TGTGCCAGCAGCCCGGGGGGTAGGAATGAGCAGTTCTTC

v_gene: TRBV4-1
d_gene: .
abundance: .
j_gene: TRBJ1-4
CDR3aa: CASSQAGGGPNEKLFF
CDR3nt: TGCGCCAGCAGCCAAGCGGGCGGGGGGCCTAATGAAAAACTGTTTTTT

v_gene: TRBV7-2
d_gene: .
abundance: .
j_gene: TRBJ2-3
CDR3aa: CASRLRGSDTQYF
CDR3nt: TGTGCCAGCAGATTAAGGGGTTCAGATACGCAGTATTTT

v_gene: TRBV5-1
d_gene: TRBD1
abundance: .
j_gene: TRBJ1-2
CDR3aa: CASSLGVGTGGGYGYTF
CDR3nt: TGCGCCAGCAGCCTGGGCGTTGGGACAGGGGGCGGCTATGGCTACACCTTC

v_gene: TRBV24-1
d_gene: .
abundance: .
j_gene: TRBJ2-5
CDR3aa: CATSDSGPEETQYF
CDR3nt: TGTGCCACCAGTGATTCCGGTCCCGAGGAGACCCAGTACTTC

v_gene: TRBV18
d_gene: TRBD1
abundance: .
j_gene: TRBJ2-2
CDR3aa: CASSPVRQGANTGELFF
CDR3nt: TGTGCCAGCTCACCTGTCAGACAGGGGGCGAACACCGGGGAGCTGTTTTTT

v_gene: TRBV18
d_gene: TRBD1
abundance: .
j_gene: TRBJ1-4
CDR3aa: CASSRQGAKEEKLFF
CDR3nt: TGTGCCAGCTCACGACAGGGGGCCAAGGAAGAAAAACTGTTTTTT

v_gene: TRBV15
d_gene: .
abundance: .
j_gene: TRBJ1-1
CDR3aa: CATSRDATAEAFF
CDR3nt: TGTGCCACCAGCAGAGATGCGACAGCTGAAGCTTTCTTT

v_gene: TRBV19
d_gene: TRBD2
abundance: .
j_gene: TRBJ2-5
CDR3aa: CASSFGLAGSQETQYF
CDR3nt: TGTGCCAGTAGTTTTGGACTAGCGGGAAGCCAAGAGACCCAGTACTTC

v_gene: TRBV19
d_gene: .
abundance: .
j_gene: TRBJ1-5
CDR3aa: CASSGSSNQPQHF
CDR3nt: TGTGCCAGTAGTGGCAGTAGCAATCAGCCCCAGCATTTT

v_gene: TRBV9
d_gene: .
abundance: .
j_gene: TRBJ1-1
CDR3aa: CASSVVRGFTEAFF
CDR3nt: TGTGCCAGCAGCGTAGTGCGGGGCTTCACTGAAGCTTTCTTT

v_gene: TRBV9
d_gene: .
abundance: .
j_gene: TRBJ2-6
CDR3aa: CASSVPSSGANVLTF
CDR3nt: TGTGCCAGCAGCGTCCCCAGCTCTGGGGCCAACGTCCTGACTTTC

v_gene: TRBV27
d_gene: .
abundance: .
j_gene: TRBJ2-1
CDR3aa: CASRGGGNEQFF
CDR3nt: TGTGCCAGCCGAGGGGGGGGCAATGAGCAGTTCTTC

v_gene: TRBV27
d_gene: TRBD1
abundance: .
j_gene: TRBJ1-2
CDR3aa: CASRQGASGYTF
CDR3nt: TGTGCCAGCAGACAGGGGGCTAGTGGCTACACCTTC

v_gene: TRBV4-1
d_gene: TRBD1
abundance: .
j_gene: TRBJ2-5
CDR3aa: CASSQGQGGQETQYF
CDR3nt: TGCGCCAGCAGCCAAGGACAGGGGGGGCAAGAGACCCAGTACTTC